These 21 T cell receptor beta chains were sequenced from one sample in a study of cytomegalovirus exposure and HLA in healthy donors. The PCR was carried out with 60 Vbeta primers and 13 Jbeta primers. Data came from immunoSEQ multiplex PCR; TCRdb stores just in-frame clones and leaves some out. The data contain around 150,000 clones, approximately 80% of them singletons. The source material was PBMCs. Receptor source: a man aged 35 to 55 in good health and CMV-seronegative.

The rearrangement uses TRBV28 and TRBJ1-2; 9 bases line up with TRBD1. The CDR3 length is 14 residues. CDR1 and CDR2 (germline): MDHEN, SYDVKM. V was pared by 5 bases and J by 8 bases, with 9 bases of the junction left unmatched. DNA for the CDR3: TGTGCCAGCAGTAGGGGACAGGGCAGAGGCGGCTACACCTTC. The encoded protein is CASSRGQGRGGYTF.

This clone occurred once. This chain uses TRBV28 with TRBJ2-2, with 7 bases that match TRBD1. V lost 5 bases, J lost 6 bases, and 9 bases stayed unmatched. The CDR3 is 15 residues long. Germline V lookup: CDR1 MDHEN, CDR2 SYDVKM. The CDR3 DNA reads TGTGCCAGCAGTGCTACGGACAGGCCCCCCGGGGAGCTGTTTTTT. This codes for CASSATDRPPGELFF. Full variable domain (remainder filled in from reference TRBV28 and TRBJ2-2): DVKVTQSSRYLVKRTGEKVFLECVQDMDHENMFWYRQDPGLGLRLIYFSYDVKMKEKGDIPEGYSVSREKKERFSLILESASTNQTSMYLCASSATDRPPGELFFGEGSRLTVL.

This rearrangement joins TRBV6-1 to TRBJ2-5; 7 bases map to TRBD2. The V gene end was trimmed by 6 bases and the J gene end by 5 bases; junction bases not matched to a gene: 9. There are 14 residues in the CDR3. Per the germline V gene, CDR1 is MNHNS and CDR2 is SASEGT. The chain's CDR3 is CASSPGGLGETQYF. The CDR3 nucleotides are TGTGCCAGCAGCCCCGGGGGGTTGGGGGAGACCCAGTACTTC.

CDR3 protein: CASSRTSGATSYNEQFF. The CDR3 nucleotides read TGTGCCAGCAGCCGAACTAGCGGAGCAACCTCCTACAATGAGCAGTTCTTC. The chain joins TRBV5-4 to TRBJ2-1; 8 bases align to TRBD2. With 4 bases clipped from V and 0 bases from J, the junction kept 9 bases outside the gene matches. This CDR3 has 17 amino acids. The V gene's germline CDR1 is SGHNT and CDR2 YYREEE (reference sequence).

CDR3 nucleotides: TGCGCCAGCAGCCGCACGACAGGGGTCACTAATGAAAAACTGTTTTTT. Amino acids: CASSRTTGVTNEKLFF. The chain recombines TRBV4-1 with TRBJ1-4, with 8 bases that match TRBD1. Germline lookup yields CDR1 MGHRA and CDR2 YSYEKL. V was pared by 4 bases and J by 2 bases, with 6 bases of the junction left unmatched. The CDR3 totals 16 residues.

The CDR3 spells CAISEGAGAVETQYF. Here the CDR3 DNA reads TGTGCCATCAGTGAAGGGGCGGGGGCTGTGGAGACCCAGTACTTC. This chain uses TRBV10-3 with TRBJ2-5; a possible D gene is TRBD2 (7 bases). The germline CDR1 and CDR2 sequences are ENHRY and SYGVKD. V was clipped by 3 bases and J by 5 bases, with 16 bases between them. The CDR3 runs to 15 residues.

The chain has TRBV7-3 and TRBJ2-7; D is ambiguous. CDR3 length: 11 residues. The germline CDR1 and CDR2 sequences are SGHTA and FQGTGA. Trimming took off 1 base at V and 7 bases at J, with 5 bases between the two ends. CDR3 nucleotide sequence: TGTGCCAGCAGCTTAAGCAGGGAGCAGTACTTC. Residues: CASSLSREQYF.

The chain has TRBV28 and TRBJ1-1, with TRBD1 matching over 8 bases. From germline, CDR1 is MDHEN and CDR2 SYDVKM. V gave up 5 bases and J gave up 4 bases; unmatched junction bases: 6. This CDR3 region has 14 residues. The CDR3 coding sequence is TGTGCCAGCAGTCACGGGACAGGATTCACTGAAGCTTTCTTT. It is translated as CASSHGTGFTEAFF.

V gene TRBV28 combines with J gene TRBJ2-7; 7 nucleotides agree with TRBD1. The CDR3 sequence is 14 residues long. Germline CDR1 and CDR2: MDHEN and SYDVKM. After removal of 3 bases from V and 5 bases from J, the junction contained 7 bases not matched to a gene. CDR3 region: CASSLFGRGNEQYF. The CDR3 DNA follows: TGTGCCAGCAGTTTGTTCGGCAGGGGGAACGAGCAGTACTTC.

This chain connects TRBV7-8 to TRBJ1-5, with a weak D call TRBD1 (5 bases). V gave up 3 bases and J gave up 9 bases, with 18 bases separating them. The CDR3 has 15 residues. Germline assignment: CDR1 SGHVS and CDR2 FQNEAQ. This chain's CDR3 is CASSFGREGQWPQHF. The DNA of the CDR3 is TGTGCCAGCAGCTTTGGCAGGGAGGGTCAATGGCCCCAGCATTTT.

The chain is built from TRBV6-7 and TRBJ2-5, with 12 positions matching TRBD2. TRBV6-7 is noted as an ORF with a role that remains uncertain. The CDR3 has 16 residues. J gave up 0 bases and V 5 bases, and 4 bases lay outside the gene matches. CDR3 nucleotides: TGTGCCAGCAGTCCGAGACTAGCGGGGGACCAAGAGACCCAGTACTTC. It codes for CASSPRLAGDQETQYF.

The CDR3 coding sequence is TGCGCCAGCAGCCAAGAGAAACAGGGGGCGGAAGATACGCAGTATTTT. Amino acid sequence: CASSQEKQGAEDTQYF. V is TRBV4-1 and J is TRBJ2-3, with 9 bases fitting TRBD1. Per the germline V gene, CDR1 is MGHRA and CDR2 is YSYEKL. V gave up 0 bases and J gave up 5 bases; unmatched junction bases: 6. CDR3 length: 16 amino acids.

V usage is TRBV30 and J usage is TRBJ1-3, with D possibly being TRBD1 (5 bases). The V gene lost 4 bases and the J gene lost 0 bases, with 13 bases spanning the gap. There are 15 residues in the CDR3. Germline CDR1 is GTSNPN and CDR2 is SVGIG (reference sequence). The CDR3 loop reads CAWMLRGYSGNTIYF. Here the CDR3 DNA reads TGTGCCTGGATGCTTCGGGGGTACTCTGGAAACACCATATATTTT.

The rearrangement links TRBV29-1 to TRBJ2-7, with TRBD1 matching over 7 bases. Germline lookup yields CDR1 SQVTM and CDR2 ANQGSEA. The V segment lost 6 bases and the J segment 3 bases; nucleotides outside the gene matches: 5. The CDR3 runs 12 residues. In DNA form, the CDR3 reads TGCAGCGTGAAGACAGGGATCTACGAGCAGTACTTC. Residues: CSVKTGIYEQYF.

This chain joins TRBV14 and TRBJ2-7; TRBD1 might be the D (6 bases). This CDR3 is 15 amino acids long. Germline V gene data show CDR1 as SGHDN and CDR2 as FVKESK. The V gene lost 0 bases and the J gene lost 3 bases, with 12 bases spanning the gap. CDR3 sequence (DNA): TGTGCCAGCAGCCAAGAGCTTAACAGGGTCTACGAGCAGTACTTC. Its translation: CASSQELNRVYEQYF. Complete variable domain (other parts from reference TRBV14 and TRBJ2-7): EAGVTQFPSHSVIEKGQTVTLRCDPISGHDNLYWYRRVMGKEIKFLLHFVKESKQDESGMPNNRFLAERTGGTYSTLKVQPAELEDSGVYFCASSQELNRVYEQYFGPGTRLTVT.

V gene TRBV6-5 combines with J gene TRBJ1-2; D not certain. Germline CDR1 is MNHEY and CDR2 is SVGAGI. The V gene lost 10 bases and the J gene lost 1 base, with 13 bases spanning the gap. This CDR3 contains 13 residues. CDR3 amino acids: CATTQVSNYGYTF. CDR3 DNA sequence: TGTGCCACCACCCAGGTGAGTAACTATGGCTACACCTTC.

The gene calls are TRBV19 and TRBJ2-1, with D possibly TRBD2 on 6 matching bases. Germline CDR1 and CDR2: LNHDA and SQIVND (reference sequence). V shed 7 bases and J shed 6 bases, with 28 bases lying between them. The CDR3 is made up of 18 amino acids. CDR3 sequence reads: CASNDALLLTGVVNEQFF. The CDR3 DNA sequence: TGTGCCAGTAACGATGCTCTCCTACTAACGGGAGTTGTCAATGAGCAGTTCTTC.

The CDR3 coding sequence is TGTGCCACTGGATTCGTTGGACTAGCGGGAGGGGCAGATACGCAGTATTTT. It is translated as CATGFVGLAGGADTQYF. The chain uses TRBV2 and TRBJ2-3; TRBD2 matches at 15 bases. This CDR3 contains 17 residues. The germline V gene has CDR1 SNHLY and CDR2 FYNNEI. Trimming cost V 10 bases and J 4 bases; bases outside gene matches: 12.

The chain joins TRBV7-6 to TRBJ2-7; the D gene is possibly TRBD2 (6 bases). With 6 bases removed from V and 7 bases from J, the gap between germline ends came to 19 bases. CDR3 length: 14 residues. Per germline, CDR1 SGHVS and CDR2 FNYEAQ. The CDR3 bases are TGTGCCAGCAGTGTGTCCGGGGACTTGGGAGAGCAGTACTTC. Translation: CASSVSGDLGEQYF.

The V call is TRBV30, the J call TRBJ2-2, with TRBD2 identical over 9 bases. Looked up from germline, CDR1 is GTSNPN and CDR2 is SVGIG (reference sequence). Trimming removed 2 bases from V and 1 base from J; junction bases left unmatched: 2. This CDR3 contains 15 residues. The DNA of the CDR3 is TGTGCCTGGAGTCTTAGCGGGGGGAACACCGGGGAGCTGTTTTTT. This encodes CAWSLSGGNTGELFF.

The V and J genes are TRBV5-4 and TRBJ2-1, with 7 bases lining up with TRBD2. The length of the CDR3 is 14 residues. The germline V gene has CDR1 SGHNT and CDR2 YYREEE (reference sequence). J gave up 3 bases and V 4 bases, and 4 bases lay outside the gene matches. The CDR3 DNA sequence: TGTGCCAGCAGCCGAGCGGGAAACTACAATGAGCAGTTCTTC. Amino acids: CASSRAGNYNEQFF.